This TCR beta chain came from a study of blood T cell repertoires in COVID-19. CDR1 and CDR2 (germline): PRHDT, FYEKMQ (reference sequence). The CDR3 has 14 residues. V shed 4 bases and J shed 5 bases, with 14 bases lying between them. The method was immunoSEQ multiplex PCR; TCRdb's version includes in-frame clones alone and lacks a portion of them. The repertoire holds 50,000 to 85,000 clones, with roughly 77% as singletons. This clone was observed once. This TCR was recovered from a human donor in a cohort sampled during active COVID-19. Input material: peripheral blood. The V and J genes are TRBV13 and TRBJ2-5; D might be TRBD2 (6 bases). CDR3 protein: CASSSRDFGETQYF. The CDR3 nucleotides are TGTGCCAGCAGCTCTCGGGACTTCGGGGAGACCCAGTACTTC.